The clone carrying this TCR beta chain was picked up a small number of times. One end of the junction is discordant with germline, which a read error may explain. The data stem from a study of T cells after yellow fever vaccination. The CDR3 has 12 amino acids. The study made its TCR cDNA through 5'RACE template switching. That step introduced a universal primer site along with UMIs. TCRdb reprocessed the 5' RACE reads with MiXCR, giving one entry per CDR3 protein. In the table there are about 370,000 distinct CDR3 sequences, more than 9% of which are singletons. Source: PBMCs, taken on the day of the first yellow fever vaccination. The J gene is TRBJ2-3, the V gene TRBV12-3 or TRBV12-4; D gene unclear. This TCR was sampled from a young man who received the YFV17D yellow fever vaccine. CDR3: CASSPMILSANF. The CDR3 DNA is TGTGCCAGCAGTCCAATGATACTCAGCGCGAATTTT.